The entry below describes one TCR beta chain. This sample stems from a study of blood T cell repertoires in COVID-19. Overall study context: The United States, Italy and Spain provided the acute and convalescent COVID-19 samples. The analysed material was cDNA or gDNA that came from T cells, B-cell-depleted T cells, or PBMCs.

In the source study's methods: Reference gene primer amplification gave estimated nucleated cell counts. Sequencing was performed with immunoSEQ multiplex PCR; in TCRdb, only in-frame clones are kept and a portion is missing. The DNA was the basis for D and trimming; V, J and clone size are from that table. The sample holds 200,000 or so clones; about 88% are singletons and the top ten take 2.1%. Germline V gene data show CDR1 as GTSNPN and CDR2 as SVGIG (reference sequence). Trimming removed 2 bases at V and 7 bases at J, with 24 bases between. The CDR3 loop spans 17 amino acids. The sequencing input was peripheral blood. The chain carries TRBV30 and TRBJ1-5, with D tentatively TRBD1 (5 bases). The sequence was obtained from a man in his 70s with active or convalescent COVID-19. The CDR3: CAWSKAQGSPRNQPQHF. For the CDR3, the DNA is TGTGCCTGGAGTAAGGCTCAGGGCTCACCGAGGAACCAGCCCCAGCATTTT.